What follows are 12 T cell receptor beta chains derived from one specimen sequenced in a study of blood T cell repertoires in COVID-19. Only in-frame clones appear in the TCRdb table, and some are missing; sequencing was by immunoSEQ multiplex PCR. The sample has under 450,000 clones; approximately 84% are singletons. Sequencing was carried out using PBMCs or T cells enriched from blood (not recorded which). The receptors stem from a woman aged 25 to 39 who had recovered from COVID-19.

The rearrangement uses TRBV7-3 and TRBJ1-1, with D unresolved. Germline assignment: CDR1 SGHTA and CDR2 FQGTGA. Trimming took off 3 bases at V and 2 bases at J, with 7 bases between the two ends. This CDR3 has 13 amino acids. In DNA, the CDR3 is TGTGCCAGCAGCTTTGAGGTAAACACTGAAGCTTTCTTT. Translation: CASSFEVNTEAFF.

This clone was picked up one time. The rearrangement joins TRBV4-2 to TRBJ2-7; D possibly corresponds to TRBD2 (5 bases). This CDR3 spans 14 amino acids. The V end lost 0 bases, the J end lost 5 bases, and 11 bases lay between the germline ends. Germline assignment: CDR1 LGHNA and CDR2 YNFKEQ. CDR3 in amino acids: CASSQDIGVDEQYF. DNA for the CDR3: TGTGCCAGCAGCCAAGATATCGGGGTGGACGAGCAGTACTTC.

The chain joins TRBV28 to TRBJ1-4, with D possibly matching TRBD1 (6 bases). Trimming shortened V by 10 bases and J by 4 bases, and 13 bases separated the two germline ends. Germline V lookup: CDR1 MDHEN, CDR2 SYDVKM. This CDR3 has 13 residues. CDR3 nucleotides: TGTGCCACCTCGGACAGTTATAATGAAAAACTGTTTTTT. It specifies CATSDSYNEKLFF.

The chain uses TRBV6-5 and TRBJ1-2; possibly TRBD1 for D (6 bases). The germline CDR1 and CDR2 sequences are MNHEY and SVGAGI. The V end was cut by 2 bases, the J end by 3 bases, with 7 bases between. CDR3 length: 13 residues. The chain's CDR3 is CASSYGQYYGYTF. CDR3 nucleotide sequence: TGTGCCAGCAGTTACGGACAGTACTATGGCTACACCTTC.

The CDR3: CATAQAVSGTEQYF. For the CDR3, the DNA is TGTGCCACCGCCCAGGCAGTTAGCGGGACCGAGCAGTACTTC. J is TRBJ2-7 and V is TRBV27; 8 bases fit TRBD2. Germline loops: CDR1 MNHEY, CDR2 SMNVEV (reference sequence). CDR3 size: 14 residues. Trimming cost V 10 bases and J 6 bases; bases outside gene matches: 14.

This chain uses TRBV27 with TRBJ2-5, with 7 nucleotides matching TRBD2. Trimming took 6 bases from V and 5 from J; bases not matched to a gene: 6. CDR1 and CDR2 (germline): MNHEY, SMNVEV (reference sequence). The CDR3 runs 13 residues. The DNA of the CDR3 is TGTGCCAGCAGGGGGGGGGTAGGGGAGACCCAGTACTTC. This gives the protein CASRGGVGETQYF.

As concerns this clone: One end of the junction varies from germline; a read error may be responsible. The CDR3 DNA reads as TGTGCTAGCAGCTTACGGGACAGTAGCTCCTACGAGCAGTACTTC. Residues: CASSLRDSSSYEQYF. This chain links TRBV7-7 with TRBJ2-7, with 7 bases identical to TRBD1. The CDR3 consists of 15 residues. The germline V gene encodes CDR1 SSHAT and CDR2 FNYEAQ (reference sequence).

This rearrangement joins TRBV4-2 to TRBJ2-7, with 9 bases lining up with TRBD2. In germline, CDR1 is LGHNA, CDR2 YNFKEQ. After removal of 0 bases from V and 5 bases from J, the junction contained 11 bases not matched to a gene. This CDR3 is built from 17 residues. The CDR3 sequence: CASSQDERTSVTDEQYF. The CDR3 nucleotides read TGTGCCAGCAGCCAAGATGAACGGACTAGCGTTACAGACGAGCAGTACTTC.

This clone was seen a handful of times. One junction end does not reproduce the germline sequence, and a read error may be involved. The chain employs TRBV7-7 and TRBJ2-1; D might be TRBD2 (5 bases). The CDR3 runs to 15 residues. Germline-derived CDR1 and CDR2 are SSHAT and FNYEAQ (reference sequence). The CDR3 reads CASSLELAAYNEQFF. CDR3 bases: TGTGCTAGCAGCTTAGAGCTAGCAGCTTACAATGAGCAGTTCTTC.

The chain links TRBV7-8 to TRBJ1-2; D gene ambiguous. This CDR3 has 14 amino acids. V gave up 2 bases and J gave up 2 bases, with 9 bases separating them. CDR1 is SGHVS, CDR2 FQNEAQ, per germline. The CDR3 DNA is TGTGCCAGCAGCTTATTAACATGGAACTATGGCTACACCTTC. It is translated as CASSLLTWNYGYTF.

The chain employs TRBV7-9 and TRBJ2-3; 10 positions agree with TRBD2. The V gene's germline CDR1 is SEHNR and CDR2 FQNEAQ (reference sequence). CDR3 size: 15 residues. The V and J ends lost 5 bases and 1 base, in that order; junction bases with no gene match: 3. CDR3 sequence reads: CASSTTSGGTDTQYF. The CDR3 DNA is TGTGCCAGCAGCACTACTAGCGGGGGCACAGATACGCAGTATTTT.

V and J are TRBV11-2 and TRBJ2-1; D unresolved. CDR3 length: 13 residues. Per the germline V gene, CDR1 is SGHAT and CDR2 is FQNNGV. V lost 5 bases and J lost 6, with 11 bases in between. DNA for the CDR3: TGTGCCAGCAGCCCCCCCTCGGTCAATGAGCAGTTCTTC. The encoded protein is CASSPPSVNEQFF.